Listed below are T cell receptor beta chains from one sample, sequenced in a study of blood T cell repertoires in COVID-19. Using immunoSEQ multiplex PCR, the repertoire was profiled, and TCRdb retains in-frame clones only, with some absent. The profile covers some 370,000 clones, with 85% to 90% appearing a single time and approximately 7% taken by the ten largest. The sequenced material came from peripheral blood. The receptor source for this set is a man aged 18 to 29 with active or convalescent COVID-19. Each CDR3 is given with its conserved first and last residue. Some rows mark clone size as missing; the rest say once, few, many or name a class of expanded clone.

TRBV7-6	-	TRBJ1-2	CASSSGLSGNYGYTF
TRBV6-5	-	TRBJ2-7	CASSLRDMSYEQYF
TRBV28	-	TRBJ1-5	CASSGRQASNQPQHF
TRBV5-1	once	TRBJ2-5	CASSLGASGETQYF
TRBV24-1	-	TRBJ2-1	CATSDPGTSGRASNEQFF
TRBV11-1	few	TRBJ2-1	CASSITRGPPYNEQFF
TRBV7-2	-	TRBJ2-1	CASSLSWASGGNEQFF
TRBV19	-	TRBJ2-3	CASSMQGVRDTQYF
TRBV28	few	TRBJ1-1	CASSPPTGGVTEAFF
TRBV11-2	-	TRBJ1-6	CASSLDSQNSPLHF
TRBV27	-	TRBJ2-7	CASSPGQWVEQYF
TRBV7-2	-	TRBJ1-1	CASSLEVRMNTEAFF
TRBV9	-	TRBJ2-7	CASSEGPSGSPYEQYF
TRBV4-2	-	TRBJ1-4	CASSQDGRNEKLFF
TRBV10-3	-	TRBJ1-5	CAISESTGTQPQHF
TRBV19	-	TRBJ1-5	CASSIRAQRGNQPQHF
TRBV10-3	-	TRBJ1-5	CAISEAGPSNQPQHF
TRBV7-3	once	TRBJ1-1	CASSNNRGGIEAFF
TRBV27	few	TRBJ1-4	CASSFRTGLATNEKLFF
TRBV9	-	TRBJ2-7	CASSAGQGTYEQYF
TRBV6-5	-	TRBJ1-3	CASSPYAGSGNTIYF
TRBV11-1	-	TRBJ2-3	CASSVQGFADTQYF
TRBV19	-	TRBJ1-5	CASSSRGWGNQPQHF
TRBV19	-	TRBJ1-5	CGTAPGGGRGNQPQHF
TRBV5-5	-	TRBJ2-7	CASSSYSTAPGEQYF
TRBV18	once	TRBJ1-2	CASSPPWDRDGYTF
TRBV11-3	-	TRBJ2-2	CASSPGLAPGELFF
TRBV11-2	-	TRBJ1-4	CASSLPFFEQGAEKLFF
TRBV5-1	-	TRBJ1-4	CASKRENDEKLFF
TRBV6-2/TRBV6-3	-	TRBJ1-5	CASSYAGKGAYQPQHF
TRBV10-3	-	TRBJ1-1	CATQGGENTEAFF
TRBV28	-	TRBJ2-1	CASSLSAGGNEQFF
TRBV28	-	TRBJ1-2	CASSLYSIDTANYGYTF
TRBV7-3	-	TRBJ2-1	CASSLVSGYNEQFF
TRBV19	-	TRBJ1-2	CASSIDRTGGYTF
TRBV20-1	-	TRBJ1-1	CSAGRGTEAFF
TRBV3-1/TRBV3-2	-	TRBJ2-1	CASSPGTSGRDSYNEQFF
TRBV6-5	-	TRBJ2-7	CASSGLAGGGYEQYF
TRBV4-3	-	TRBJ2-1	CASSLTSGSYNEQFF
TRBV10-3	-	TRBJ1-1	CAISESGLNTEAFF
TRBV24-1	-	TRBJ2-3	CATSPLGLGTQYF
TRBV28	-	TRBJ2-5	CASSLRQGKETQYF
TRBV5-1	-	TRBJ1-1	CATASQGGNTEAFF